This T cell receptor (beta chain) stems from a study of blood T cells in healthy people across ages. Drawing of peripheral blood yielded about 10 milliliters from each donor. Each sample gave at least 7 million isolated PBMCs. Study-wide results and limits: Samples with more naive T cells showed higher observed beta diversity. The study found more naive CD4+ cells and higher diversity in long-lived than aged donors.

Alongside a J-beta primer mix, a sample-barcoded 5' primer served in a second PCR lasting roughly 7 to 11 cycles. TCRdb re-analysed the 5' RACE reads in MiXCR, keeping a single row per CDR3 protein. The repertoire holds 1 million or so distinct CDR3 sequences, with less than 50% as singletons. On this clonotype: Its specificity is not known. The junction departs from the called germline gene at one end, perhaps through a read error.

The TCR originated in a woman between 55 and 75 years old in good health. The specimen sequenced was blood.

The DNA for the CDR3 is TGTGCCGGCAGTTTGTCCGACAGGGCAGGCTACGAGCAGTACTTC. Its protein product is CAGSLSDRAGYEQYF. This chain uses TRBV27 with TRBJ2-7; 7 bases are a match to TRBD1. The germline gives CDR1 MNHEY, CDR2 SMNVEV (reference sequence). There are 15 residues in the CDR3.